The T cell receptor (beta chain) described here comes from a study of shared clonotypes between healthy human individuals. In the study overall: Samples came from two female and three male donors aged 18 to 49.

CDR3 length: 15 amino acids. Trimming left V 4 bases short and J 2 bases short, with 13 bases between. Germline V gene lookup returns CDR1 SGHDN and CDR2 FVKESK. Naivety among CD8 cells was defined by CD45RO negativity and positive CCR7 selection, thereby excluding terminally differentiated effector memory CD45RA+ cells. Only in-frame clones appear in the TCRdb table, and some are missing; sequencing was by immunoSEQ multiplex PCR. The data show millions of clones, approximately 94% seen once. This clonotype originated in a man aged 18 to 35 in good health. The chain uses TRBV14 and TRBJ2-3; tentatively, D is TRBD1 or TRBD2 (5 bases each). Material for sequencing was naive CD8+ T cells sorted from blood. This CDR3 is CASSLGGSLTDTQYF. CDR3 nucleotide sequence: TGTGCCAGCAGCCTTGGGGGATCCCTCACAGATACGCAGTATTTT.